This T cell receptor beta chain was obtained from a study of OX40 agonist ivuxolimab in advanced cancers. Across the study: Therapy given before enrollment (anti-PD-1, anti-PD-L1 or anti-CTLA-4) was allowed, and 40% to 50% had some.

Germline-derived CDR1 and CDR2 are SSHAT and FNYEAQ (reference sequence). The CDR3 extends over 17 amino acids. In the case of this clone: A read error may produce the germline difference seen at one junction end.

Here immunoSEQ multiplex PCR was the method, and the copy in TCRdb shows in-frame clones only, minus some. Of about 130,000 clones in the sample, less than 95% are singletons; the top ten hold under 0.95%. Sequences were derived from CD4+ or CD8+ T cells sorted from blood, sampled in a trial of the OX40 agonist ivuxolimab. The chain couples TRBV7-7 to TRBJ2-5, with a possible D match to TRBD1 (6 bases). This TCR derives from an adult with an advanced solid tumor such as melanoma, head and neck, liver or kidney cancer. As DNA, the CDR3 is TGTGCTAGCAGCTTAGGCAGGGTTGGGGGCCCCCAAGAGACCCAGTACTTC. It is translated as CASSLGRVGGPQETQYF.